These T cell receptor beta chains were read from a single sample in a study of shared clonotypes between healthy human individuals. Sequenced by immunoSEQ multiplex PCR; TCRdb stores in-frame clones only, minus some. The repertoire consists of roughly 2.6 million clones, with over 85% occurring once and the leading ten covering roughly 0.13%. Sequencing input: naive CD4+ T cells sorted from blood. The receptors stem from a man between 18 and 29 years old in good health. Both conserved end residues are trimmed from each CDR3. Fields, in order: J gene, V gene, CDR3 protein.

>TRBJ1-4|TRBV11-2
ASSLRGATNEKLF
>TRBJ2-5|TRBV9
ASSVSSGETQY
>TRBJ1-6|TRBV28
ATLWTGNSPLH
>TRBJ1-1|TRBV13
ASSLFYVRKRNTEAF
>TRBJ2-5|TRBV6-6
ASSHPSQETQY
>TRBJ2-7|TRBV6-5
ASSLYRDRDEQY
>TRBJ1-1|TRBV5-1
ASSFRGLNTEAF
>TRBJ1-6|TRBV19
ASSIGAGANSPLH
>TRBJ1-1|TRBV19
ASNRQWGGTEAF
>TRBJ1-1|TRBV7-2
ASNPQPGRDTEAF
>TRBJ2-7|TRBV7-9
ASSTAPQGTHEQY
>TRBJ2-1|TRBV6-5
ASSYPRTYNEQF
>TRBJ1-5|TRBV19
ASSRLTGQGAHQPQH
>TRBJ1-5|TRBV4-1
ASSPTYRGRGNQPQH
>TRBJ2-5|TRBV7-3
ASSPQHKQETQY
>TRBJ1-3|TRBV12-5
ASGLGMGNTIY
>TRBJ2-3|TRBV4-1
ASTPFGEGGADTQY
>TRBJ2-1|TRBV11-3
ASSLKDKQF
>TRBJ1-5|TRBV1
TSSQGRGRQPQH
>TRBJ1-3|TRBV7-9
ASSLGAGNTIY
>TRBJ2-1|TRBV5-6
ASSPGLAGGSRNEQF
>TRBJ1-1|TRBV29-1
SPETANTEAF
>TRBJ1-5|TRBV2
ASSDRQSNQPQH
>TRBJ2-2|TRBV11-3
ASSRTGTGELF
>TRBJ2-2|TRBV7-2
ASSFMGYTGELF
>TRBJ1-4|TRBV6-5
ASSYLPGQGNEKLF
>TRBJ2-7|TRBV5-1
ASSISGTENYEQY
>TRBJ1-1|TRBV18
ASSRGMNTEAF
>TRBJ2-2|TRBV7-9
ASSSDRVDTGELF
>TRBJ2-3|TRBV4-2
ASSQTPGLAGRTDTQY
>TRBJ2-5|TRBV20-1
SAAGGETQY
>TRBJ2-7|TRBV19
ASSIGSDSAFSEQY
>TRBJ1-2|TRBV15
ATSREGRGGYT
>TRBJ2-7|TRBV5-1
ASSLLTGESYEQY
>TRBJ2-7|TRBV10-3
AIKTGTSYEQY
>TRBJ1-1|TRBV5-1
ASSLGLSGRSTEAF
>TRBJ2-7|TRBV6-5
ASTPGQGVYEQY
>TRBJ2-1|TRBV7-9
ASSLVSSGSYNEQF
>TRBJ2-2|TRBV2
ASSAVWSGELF
>TRBJ2-1|TRBV5-1
ASSSFGGSSYNEQF
>TRBJ2-3|TRBV9
ASSVGLAGGSSTDTQY
>TRBJ1-5|TRBV7-8
ASSLTSYWTNSNQPQH
>TRBJ2-7|TRBV4-3
ASSQDLAVLSGEQY
>TRBJ2-7|TRBV30
AWSVGAGRTYEQY